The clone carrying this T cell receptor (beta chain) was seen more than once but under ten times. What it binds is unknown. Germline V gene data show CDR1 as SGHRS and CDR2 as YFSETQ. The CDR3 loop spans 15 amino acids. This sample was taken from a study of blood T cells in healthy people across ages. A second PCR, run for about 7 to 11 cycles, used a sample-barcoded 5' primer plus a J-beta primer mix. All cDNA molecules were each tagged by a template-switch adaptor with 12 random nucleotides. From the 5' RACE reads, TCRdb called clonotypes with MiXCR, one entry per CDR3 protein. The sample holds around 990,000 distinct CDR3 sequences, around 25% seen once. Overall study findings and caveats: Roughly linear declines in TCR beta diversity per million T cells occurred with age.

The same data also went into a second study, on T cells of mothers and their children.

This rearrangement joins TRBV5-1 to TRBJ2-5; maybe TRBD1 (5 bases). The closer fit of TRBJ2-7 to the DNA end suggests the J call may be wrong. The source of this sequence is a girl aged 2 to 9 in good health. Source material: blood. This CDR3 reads CASSLARDGSYEQYF. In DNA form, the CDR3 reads TGCGCCAGCAGCTTGGCCAGGGATGGTAGCTACGAGCAGTACTTC.